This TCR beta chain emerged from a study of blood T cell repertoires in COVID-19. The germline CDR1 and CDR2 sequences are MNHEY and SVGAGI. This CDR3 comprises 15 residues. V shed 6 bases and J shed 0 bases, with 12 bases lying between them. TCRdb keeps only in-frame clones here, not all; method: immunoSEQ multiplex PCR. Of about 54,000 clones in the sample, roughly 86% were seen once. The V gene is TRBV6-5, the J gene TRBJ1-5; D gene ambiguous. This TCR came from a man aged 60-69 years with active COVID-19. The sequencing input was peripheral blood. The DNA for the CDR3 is TGTGCCAGCAGCCGAAGTTCCAGTAGCAATCAGCCCCAGCATTTT. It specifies CASSRSSSSNQPQHF.